This entry lists 32 T cell receptor beta chains sequenced from one sample in a study of blood T cell repertoires in COVID-19. Profiling relied on immunoSEQ multiplex PCR, and the TCRdb table lists in-frame clones only, not all of them. The sample includes some 62,000 clones, roughly three quarters seen only once; the top ten take roughly 22%. The specimen sequenced was peripheral blood. These receptors all stem from a woman at least 80 years old with active or convalescent COVID-19.

The chain links TRBV19 to TRBJ1-4; unclear D gene. The length of the CDR3 is 13 residues. Looked up from germline, CDR1 is LNHDA and CDR2 is SQIVND (reference sequence). Trimming left V 3 bases short and J 5 bases short, with 7 bases between. CDR3 bases: TGTGCCAGTAGTATCGTGCAGAATGAAAAACTGTTTTTT. This codes for CASSIVQNEKLFF.

This rearrangement joins TRBV4-1 to TRBJ1-1; no firm D call. The CDR3 has 15 residues. Per the germline V gene, CDR1 is MGHRA and CDR2 is YSYEKL. Trimming cost V 3 bases and J 1 base, with 12 bases left between them. CDR3 bases: TGCGCCAGCAGCCACTTAGACTTAGGGAACACTGAAGCTTTCTTT. As protein: CASSHLDLGNTEAFF.

This clone showed up just once. V gene TRBV11-3 combines with J gene TRBJ2-1; 9 positions agree with TRBD1. Germline V lookup: CDR1 SGHNT, CDR2 YENEEA. The CDR3 totals 15 residues. Germline trimming cut 5 bases from V and 3 bases from J; bases unmatched to any gene: 5. The CDR3 DNA sequence: TGTGCCAGCAGCCCGTCGGGACAGGGCTACAATGAGCAGTTCTTC. This translates into CASSPSGQGYNEQFF.

V usage is TRBV5-1 and J usage is TRBJ2-1; 8 nucleotides line up with TRBD1. V lost 0 bases, J lost 4 bases, and 3 bases stayed unmatched. The CDR3 has 15 amino acids. The germline V gene encodes CDR1 SGHRS and CDR2 YFSETQ. The CDR3 DNA reads as TGCGCCAGCAGCTTGGGAGGACAGGGATACAATGAGCAGTTCTTC. The encoded protein is CASSLGGQGYNEQFF.

The chain uses TRBV19 and TRBJ2-3; 9 bases align to TRBD1. Germline V lookup: CDR1 LNHDA, CDR2 SQIVND (reference sequence). The CDR3 spans 15 residues. The ends lost 7 bases at V and 8 bases at J; junction bases unmatched: 13. DNA of the CDR3: TGTGCCAGTAACCAGGGAGCGGACAGGGGAGGTACGCAGTATTTT. Encoded protein: CASNQGADRGGTQYF.

The chain is built from TRBV27 and TRBJ2-1; possible D gene TRBD2, 7 bases. CDR1 is MNHEY and CDR2 is SMNVEV in the germline V gene (reference sequence). Trimming left V 7 bases short and J 0 bases short, with 13 bases between. This CDR3 has 15 amino acids. The DNA of the CDR3 is TGTGCCAGCACCCAAGGGGGGGGCTCCTACAATGAGCAGTTCTTC. This codes for CASTQGGGSYNEQFF.

The CDR3 protein is CASSDRDRVTGNTIYF. The CDR3 coding sequence is TGTGCCAGTAGTGACCGGGACAGGGTTACTGGAAACACCATATATTTT. The chain carries TRBV19 and TRBJ1-3; 9 bases fit TRBD1. Germline trimming cut 5 bases from V and 2 bases from J; bases unmatched to any gene: 7. CDR3 length equals 16 residues. The germline V gene encodes CDR1 LNHDA and CDR2 SQIVND (reference sequence). Variable domain in full (rest from reference TRBV19 and TRBJ1-3): DGGITQSPKYLFRKEGQNVTLSCEQNLNHDAMYWYRQDPGQGLRLIYYSQIVNDFQKGDIAEGYSVSREKKESFPLTVTSAQKNPTAFYLCASSDRDRVTGNTIYFGEGSWLTVV.

V and J are TRBV9 and TRBJ1-4; D uncertain. Trimming took off 3 bases at V and 8 bases at J, with 17 bases between the two ends. Germline V gene data show CDR1 as SGDLS and CDR2 as YYNGEE. The CDR3 loop spans 15 amino acids. CDR3 coding DNA: TGTGCCAGCAGCGCCCAAGCCGCGTCTTGGGAAAAACTGTTTTTT. Translated: CASSAQAASWEKLFF.

The chain carries TRBV19 and TRBJ2-6; TRBD2 might be the D (6 bases). The ends were cut back, 3 bases at V and 4 bases at J, with 16 bases in the middle. Germline CDR1 reads LNHDA; CDR2 reads SQIVND (reference sequence). The CDR3 totals 17 residues. Written as DNA, the CDR3 is TGTGCCAGTAGTATGCGTCGGGAGACGGTAGGGGCCAACGTCCTGACTTTC. Translating gives CASSMRRETVGANVLTF.

The chain joins TRBV3-1 (or the pseudogene TRBV3-2) to TRBJ1-6, with D perhaps TRBD1 (6 bases). The CDR3 totals 14 residues. The germline CDR1 and CDR2 sequences are LGHDT and YNNKEL (reference sequence). The ends were cut back, 2 bases at V and 7 bases at J, with 9 bases in the middle. CDR3 in DNA: TGTGCCAGCAGCCAACGACAGGCAAATTCACCCCTCCACTTT. Protein sequence: CASSQRQANSPLHF.

V is TRBV7-9 and J is TRBJ2-7; 9 bases match TRBD1. The CDR3 runs 14 residues. The V and J ends lost 5 bases and 2 bases, in that order; junction bases with no gene match: 4. Germline CDR1 is SEHNR and CDR2 is FQNEAQ (reference sequence). CDR3 in amino acids: CASSPRDRAYEQYF. In nucleotides, the CDR3 is TGTGCCAGCAGCCCCCGGGACAGGGCCTACGAGCAGTACTTC.

This clone was detected only once. V is TRBV19 and J is TRBJ2-2; 8 bases map to TRBD2. The V gene end was trimmed by 5 bases and the J gene end by 6 bases; junction bases not matched to a gene: 11. Germline V CDR1 and CDR2: LNHDA, SQIVND (reference sequence). The CDR3 contains 16 residues. DNA for the CDR3: TGTGCCAGTAGTTTGTCGGGGGGGCTTTACGCCGGGGAGCTGTTTTTT. This encodes CASSLSGGLYAGELFF.

The V and J genes are TRBV6-5 and TRBJ1-2; possibly TRBD1 for D (6 bases). CDR3 length: 14 amino acids. V lost 4 bases to trimming and J lost 4 bases, with 13 bases between them. Germline V lookup: CDR1 MNHEY, CDR2 SVGAGI. This CDR3 is CASSLTGNFYGYTF. In nucleotides, the CDR3 is TGTGCCAGCAGTTTAACAGGGAATTTCTATGGCTACACCTTC.

This clone appeared a single time. This chain connects TRBV9 to TRBJ2-3, with D maybe TRBD1 (6 bases). Germline CDR1 reads SGDLS; CDR2 reads YYNGEE. The CDR3 sequence is 15 residues long. Trimming left V 0 bases short and J 2 bases short, with 10 bases between. The DNA for the CDR3 is TGTGCCAGCAGCGTAGGAACAGGGATCACAGATACGCAGTATTTT. Its protein is CASSVGTGITDTQYF.

This rearrangement joins TRBV6-4 to TRBJ1-6, with a tentative D call TRBD1 (6 bases). V gave up 8 bases and J gave up 7 bases, with 18 bases separating them. Germline values: CDR1 MRHNA, CDR2 SNTAGT. The length of the CDR3 is 15 residues. The chain's CDR3 is CASAATGSGNSPLHF. As DNA, the CDR3 is TGTGCCAGCGCGGCCACAGGGTCAGGGAATTCACCCCTCCACTTT.

This sequence joins TRBV9 and TRBJ1-1; possibly TRBD1 for D (6 bases). The germline CDR1 and CDR2 sequences are SGDLS and YYNGEE. V was cut by 4 bases and J by 0 bases, with 10 bases left in between. This CDR3 region has 14 residues. CDR3 region: CASSPQGLNTEAFF. CDR3 nucleotides: TGTGCCAGCAGCCCACAGGGCCTGAACACTGAAGCTTTCTTT.

The CDR3 region has the DNA TGCGCCAGCAGCCTGTTACAGGGGGCTAATGAAAAACTGTTTTTT. Its protein product is CASSLLQGANEKLFF. The genes are TRBV5-1 and TRBJ1-4; TRBD1 matches at 8 bases. Germline V gene data show CDR1 as SGHRS and CDR2 as YFSETQ. The CDR3 sequence is 15 residues long. V dropped 4 bases and J dropped 3; count of bases not matched to a gene: 5.

The CDR3 DNA sequence: TGTGCCAGCAGTGAAGGAGAAGAAAAACTGTTTTTT. As protein: CASSEGEEKLFF. The chain uses TRBV6-1 and TRBJ1-4; D is uncertain. The germline gives CDR1 MNHNS, CDR2 SASEGT. This CDR3 region has 12 residues. Between the trimmed V and J ends, which lost 1 base and 8 bases, there was a span of 5 bases.

This chain connects TRBV2 to TRBJ1-1, with 8 nucleotides matching TRBD1. V lost 7 bases, J lost 3 bases, and 4 bases stayed unmatched. The CDR3 spans 13 residues. Per the germline V gene, CDR1 is SNHLY and CDR2 is FYNNEI. The chain's CDR3 is CASNDRGDTEAFF. CDR3 in DNA: TGTGCCAGCAACGACAGGGGTGACACTGAAGCTTTCTTT.

The CDR3 protein is CASSVTGNYGYTF. In DNA form, the CDR3 reads TGCGCCAGCAGCGTGACAGGGAACTATGGCTACACCTTC. The J gene is TRBJ1-2, the V gene TRBV5-1, with 7 bases identical to TRBD1. Germline CDR1 SGHRS, CDR2 YFSETQ. This CDR3 has 13 residues. The trim removed 4 bases at V and 2 bases at J, leaving 2 bases unmatched.

In its sample, this clone was seen once. V is TRBV5-1 and J is TRBJ1-6; the match to TRBD1 covers 9 bases. Trimming at V came to 0 bases and at J to 8 bases, leaving 3 bases not matched to a gene. The length of the CDR3 is 15 residues. CDR1 SGHRS and CDR2 YFSETQ come from the germline V gene. The CDR3 DNA reads TGCGCCAGCAGCTTGGATGGGGACAGGGATTCACCCCTCCACTTT. It specifies CASSLDGDRDSPLHF.

This clone was found a few times. The chain carries TRBV6-4 and TRBJ1-1; 8 nucleotides match TRBD1. The CDR3 runs to 13 residues. V lost 3 bases and J lost 11; bases outside the gene matches: 8. Germline values: CDR1 MRHNA, CDR2 SNTAGT. CDR3 loop: CASSEIQGASAFF. The CDR3 DNA sequence: TGTGCCAGCAGTGAGATTCAGGGGGCGTCGGCTTTCTTT.

The chain combines TRBV6-2 or TRBV6-3 with TRBJ1-5; possibly TRBD1 for D (6 bases). Trimming pared 6 bases from V and 3 bases from J, leaving 18 bases between. The germline CDR1 and CDR2 sequences are MNHEY and SVGEGT. The CDR3 runs to 16 residues. CDR3: CASSPFGGLVNQPQHF. The CDR3 DNA follows: TGTGCCAGCAGCCCTTTCGGGGGGCTCGTCAATCAGCCCCAGCATTTT.

The chain carries TRBV10-3 and TRBJ1-1, with D tentatively TRBD1 (5 bases). Trimming shortened V by 3 bases and J by 4 bases, and 12 bases separated the two germline ends. The CDR3 is 14 residues long. The germline V gene encodes CDR1 ENHRY and CDR2 SYGVKD. The CDR3 DNA is TGTGCCATCAGTGACAGGGCTGTTCGCACTGAAGCTTTCTTT. This sequence encodes CAISDRAVRTEAFF.

The chain links TRBV6-5 to TRBJ2-5; TRBD1 matches 9 bases. Trimming cost V 6 bases and J 10 bases; bases outside gene matches: 12. CDR1 is MNHEY and CDR2 is SVGAGI in the germline V gene. The CDR3 runs to 14 residues. This chain's CDR3 is CASRPGQGLWFQYF. The CDR3 coding sequence is TGTGCCAGCAGGCCCGGACAGGGGTTGTGGTTCCAGTACTTC.

The chain combines TRBV3-1 (or the pseudogene TRBV3-2) with TRBJ1-2; D is undetermined. V dropped 5 bases and J dropped 1 base, with 11 bases sitting between them. This CDR3 comprises 14 residues. Germline CDR1 reads LGHDT; CDR2 reads YNNKEL (reference sequence). The CDR3 nucleotides are TGTGCCAGCAGCAAACCCGGGGATAACTATGGCTACACCTTC. Encoded protein: CASSKPGDNYGYTF.

CDR3 sequence: CASSVTGFKDSPLHF. CDR3 nucleotide sequence: TGTGCCAGCAGCGTGACAGGGTTTAAGGATTCACCCCTCCACTTT. The rearrangement uses TRBV9 and TRBJ1-6, with 7 bases that match TRBD1. Losses at the gene ends were 2 bases for V and 8 bases for J; bases not matched to a gene: 7. CDR3 length: 15 residues. The germline V gene has CDR1 SGDLS and CDR2 YYNGEE.

J is TRBJ2-3 and V is TRBV13; 9 positions agree with TRBD2. Per germline, CDR1 PRHDT and CDR2 FYEKMQ (reference sequence). The CDR3 loop spans 18 amino acids. The V segment lost 5 bases and the J segment 10 bases; nucleotides outside the gene matches: 22. The CDR3 region is CASSPELAGASPTDAQYF. The CDR3 nucleotides are TGTGCCAGCAGCCCGGAACTAGCGGGCGCTTCCCCGACAGACGCGCAGTATTTT. The whole variable domain, filled in from reference TRBV13 and TRBJ2-3, reads AAGVIQSPRHLIKEKRETATLKCYPIPRHDTVYWYQQGPGQDPQFLISFYEKMQSDKGSIPDRFSAQQFSDYHSELNMSSLELGDSALYFCASSPELAGASPTDAQYFGPGTRLTVL.

The V call is TRBV24-1, the J call TRBJ1-1; 7 positions match TRBD1. The CDR3 is made up of 18 amino acids. V gave up 3 bases and J gave up 7 bases; unmatched junction bases: 19. Per the germline V gene, CDR1 is KGHDR and CDR2 is SFDVKD. The CDR3 is CATSDLPGGFRQFGEAFF. The CDR3 bases are TGTGCCACCAGTGATCTACCAGGGGGGTTCCGTCAGTTTGGTGAAGCTTTCTTT.

This chain uses TRBV7-2 with TRBJ2-4; 8 nucleotides match TRBD1. The CDR3 covers 16 residues. With V trimmed by 1 base and J by 2 bases, 4 bases remained unmatched. Germline lookup yields CDR1 SGHTA and CDR2 FQGNSA. The CDR3 reads CASSLDPGGTKNIQYF. The CDR3 nucleotides read TGTGCCAGCAGCTTAGATCCAGGGGGCACCAAAAACATTCAGTACTTC.

This clone was observed a handful of times. This chain connects TRBV29-1 to TRBJ1-1, with 7 bases identical to TRBD1. Trimming at V came to 8 bases and at J to 3 bases, leaving 9 bases not matched to a gene. The length of the CDR3 is 13 residues. Germline V gene sequence: CDR1 SQVTM, CDR2 ANQGSEA. The CDR3 region is CSTSRGLDTEAFF. CDR3 DNA: TGCAGCACTTCAAGGGGGCTTGACACTGAAGCTTTCTTT.

The chain combines TRBV11-2 with TRBJ2-4, with D maybe TRBD1 (5 bases). The CDR3 runs 15 residues. The germline V gene encodes CDR1 SGHAT and CDR2 FQNNGV. Trimming stripped 3 bases from V and 1 base from J, with 10 bases between. CDR3 DNA: TGTGCCAGCAGCTTCTCAGGGTGGGCCAAAAACATTCAGTACTTC. Its translation: CASSFSGWAKNIQYF.